Shown below are 10 T cell receptor beta chains from a single sample sequenced in a study of early T cells in non-severe SARS-CoV-2 infection. TCRdb reanalysed the 5' RACE reads using MiXCR and keeps one entry per CDR3 protein. The profile covers fewer than 65,000 distinct CDR3 sequences, with approximately 9% appearing a single time and 1.2% taken by the ten largest. The sample taken for sequencing was whole blood. These receptor sequences come from an adult who was a healthcare worker with PCR-confirmed SARS-CoV-2 infection or an uninfected control (not recorded which).

On this clonotype itself: This may be a read error, as it is one base from a much larger clone. The gene calls are TRBV13 and TRBJ2-6; D possibly corresponds to TRBD2 (6 bases). V was trimmed by 5 bases and J by 11 bases, leaving 22 bases between them. There are 16 residues in the CDR3. Germline V lookup: CDR1 PRHDT, CDR2 FYEKMQ (reference sequence). CDR3 amino acids: CASSLNRELRADVLTF. The DNA of the CDR3 is TGTGCCAGCAGCCTGAACCGGGAGCTGCGAGCCGACGTCCTGACTTTC.

There are many counts of this clonotype. The chain employs TRBV7-3 and TRBJ1-2; the D is unclear. V lost 2 bases, J lost 14 bases, and 21 bases lay in between. The CDR3 is 14 residues long. The germline V gene has CDR1 SGHTA and CDR2 FQGTGA. The CDR3 region is CASSLSHLRVRRTF. The DNA for the CDR3 is TGTGCCAGCAGCTTATCCCACCTTAGAGTCCGGCGAACCTTC.

This clonotype was recorded at least ten times. The CDR3, as DNA: TGTGCCAGCAGTTACCACAGGGGAATCTACAATGAGCAGTTCTTC. As protein: CASSYHRGIYNEQFF. The chain is built from TRBV6-2 or TRBV6-3 and TRBJ2-1, with 7 bases lining up with TRBD1. The germline gives CDR1 MNHEY, CDR2 SVGEGT. The ends lost 2 bases at V and 3 bases at J; junction bases unmatched: 4. This CDR3 has 15 amino acids.

J is TRBJ2-2 and V is TRBV9, with D tentatively TRBD1 (6 bases). V was clipped by 7 bases and J by 4 bases, with 14 bases between them. The germline V gene has CDR1 SGDLS and CDR2 YYNGEE. The CDR3 has 14 amino acids. The CDR3 sequence: CASSRGSSTGELFF. The CDR3 bases are TGTGCCAGCTCAAGGGGGTCGAGCACCGGGGAGCTGTTTTTT.

The V gene is TRBV4-1, the J gene TRBJ1-2; the match to TRBD1 covers 9 bases. J was trimmed by 8 bases and V by 2 bases; bases with no gene match: 6. CDR1 MGHRA and CDR2 YSYEKL come from the germline V gene. This CDR3 spans 14 amino acids. Here the CDR3 reads CASSQNRDRAGYTF. As DNA, the CDR3 is TGCGCCAGCAGCCAAAACCGGGACAGGGCGGGCTACACCTTC.

This clonotype turned up a few times. The rearrangement joins TRBV10-1 to TRBJ2-1; D not resolved. The V end was cut by 2 bases, the J end by 0 bases, with 5 bases between. The germline V gene encodes CDR1 WNHNN and CDR2 SYGVQD (reference sequence). CDR3 length: 14 amino acids. The CDR3 region is CASSEDLSYNEQFF. For the CDR3, the DNA is TGCGCCAGCAGTGAGGACCTCTCCTACAATGAGCAGTTCTTC.

In its sample, this clonotype was seen a few times. This sequence joins TRBV20-1 and TRBJ1-3; maybe TRBD1 (6 bases). CDR3 length: 16 residues. CDR1 is DFQATT, CDR2 SNEGSKA, per germline (reference sequence). V shed 2 bases and J shed 0 bases, with 14 bases lying between them. The CDR3 here is CSARPRGIHSGNTIYF. In DNA, the CDR3 is TGCAGTGCTAGACCGAGGGGGATTCACTCTGGAAACACCATATATTTT.

Ten or more counts support this clonotype. The chain uses TRBV6-2 or TRBV6-3 and TRBJ1-1; D is ambiguous. CDR1 and CDR2 from the germline V gene are MNHEY and SVGEGT. The V end lost 5 bases, the J end lost 1 base, and 20 bases lay between the germline ends. The CDR3 has 17 amino acids. The CDR3 loop reads CASSLVSVRHANTEAFF. CDR3 sequence (DNA): TGTGCCAGCAGTCTCGTTAGTGTGAGACATGCGAACACTGAAGCTTTCTTT.

The genes are TRBV7-3 and TRBJ2-1; TRBD2 agrees at 11 bases. With 5 bases clipped from V and 9 bases from J, the junction kept 9 bases outside the gene matches. The CDR3 extends over 15 amino acids. From germline, CDR1 is SGHTA and CDR2 FQGTGA. The CDR3 nucleotides are TGTGCCAGCAGCATGCTAGCGGGGGGCCAGGGTGAGCAGTTCTTC. Residues: CASSMLAGGQGEQFF.

This clonotype was found a few times. The genes are TRBV10-3 and TRBJ2-7; 10 bases fit TRBD1. The CDR3 runs to 15 residues. The V and J ends lost 6 bases and 6 bases, in that order; junction bases with no gene match: 11. CDR1 is ENHRY, CDR2 SYGVKD, per germline. CDR3 sequence: CAIRDPDRGNREQYV. The CDR3 nucleotides are TGTGCCATCAGGGATCCGGACAGGGGGAACCGCGAGCAGTACGTC.